The clone carrying this TCR beta chain was seen only a few times. No antigen is known for it. This entry comes from a study of T cell repertoires in cytomegalovirus infection. At the level of the study: HLA-C-restricted CMV epitopes, recently identified, and well-studied HLA-B-restricted ones were used by the study. From public TCR beta signatures came an indication of both CMV infection and matching HLA type.

MiXCR, run by TCRdb on the reads, gives a single entry per CDR3 protein. The sample carries about 310,000 distinct CDR3 sequences, around 25% recorded once. Overall study findings and caveats: CMV carriers with the relevant HLA were identified by cumulative public TCR beta family frequency. HLA-C-restricted, CMV-specific TCR beta clonotypes were dominant ex vivo.

Germline V CDR1 and CDR2: DFQATT, SNEGSKA (reference sequence). The CDR3 loop spans 12 amino acids. V was shortened by 0 bases and J by 4 bases, with 5 bases between the two germline ends. The source is a human donor in good health (CMV status not recorded). Some clones in this sample may be carry-over from other donors' samples. The V and J genes are TRBV20-1 and TRBJ2-3, with D uncertain. Sequencing was performed on cultured PBMCs, taken from culture after CMV antigen stimulation. DNA for the CDR3: TGCAGTGCTAGAGATCATGCAGATACGCAGTATTTT. It specifies CSARDHADTQYF.